The T cell receptor (beta chain) under discussion was sequenced for a study of blood T cell repertoires in COVID-19 (dated by TCRdb to 2020 to 2022). Study-level background: The collaborator samples originated in the United States, Italy and Spain and spanned the acute and convalescent phases of COVID-19. The repertoires were made available in a free public database intended to serve as a resource for research on the immune response to SARS-CoV-2. The samples were drawn from two sources: the first 160 participants of the ongoing ImmuneRACE study, and 1,000 to 1,500 subjects contributed by 6 global collaborators. Subjects who had been exposed to COVID-19, were actively infected with it, or had recovered from it provided the deeply sampled blood TCRbeta repertoires that made up the dataset. The prospective study material was composed of cDNA or gDNA derived from T cells, B-cell-depleted T cells, or PBMCs. The sample metadata nearly always contained a de-identified subject ID, COVID-19 status, age in years and sex. HLA class I and class II types, where available, came from metadata supplied by the sample provider rather than from assay-based typing. General conclusions and limits of the study: How much clinical and demographic metadata was included differed by source and by participant, and the metadata was provided uncurated.

TCRbeta CDR3 regions were amplified from genomic DNA by means of the immunoSEQ Assay, a bias-controlled multiplex PCR. From the authors' description of their analysis: The number of nucleated cells in each sample was estimated by amplification of reference gene primers within the assay. To quantify the absolute abundance of each unique TCRbeta CDR3 rearrangement, sequence reads were collapsed and filtered. For each sample, productive Simpson clonality was calculated as the square root of Simpson's diversity index across productive rearrangements. TCRdb provides this immuneACCESS table in a form limited to in-frame rearrangements. Some clones are lacking; in checked studies, under half of them reflect an unresolved V gene, and why the rest are absent is not known. V and J calls and clone size are those listed in that table; D and trimming were worked out from the DNA. This sample is represented by 150,000 to 200,000 clones; 86% of them were singletons. Clones ranked in the top ten supply less than 1% of the sample.

The germline V gene (reference sequence) provides CDR1 LNHDA and CDR2 SQIVND. Trimming at the junction amounts to 5 bases on V and 0 bases on J, and the germline ends lie 7 bases apart. The CDR3 has 13 amino acids, counting the end cysteine and phenylalanine. Kept here is only the CDR3 DNA, which spans 39 bases and is read in frame from base 1. To note about this clone: Its target antigen remains unknown. No base-level quality is on record; no much larger clone is a single base apart.

The collaborating institutions used their own protocols to collect whole blood in K2EDTA tubes. Collaborator samples were shipped for TCRbeta analysis as frozen whole blood, isolated PBMCs, or DNA extracted from either sample type. The chain couples TRBV19 to TRBJ1-1; no D gene is confidently identified. The sample comprised peripheral blood. This sequence was found in a man aged 18 to 29 with acute or convalescent COVID-19. At the DNA level, the sequence is TGTGCCAGTAGTTGGCGGGTGAACACTGAAGCTTTCTTT. Translated, this gives CASSWRVNTEAFF.